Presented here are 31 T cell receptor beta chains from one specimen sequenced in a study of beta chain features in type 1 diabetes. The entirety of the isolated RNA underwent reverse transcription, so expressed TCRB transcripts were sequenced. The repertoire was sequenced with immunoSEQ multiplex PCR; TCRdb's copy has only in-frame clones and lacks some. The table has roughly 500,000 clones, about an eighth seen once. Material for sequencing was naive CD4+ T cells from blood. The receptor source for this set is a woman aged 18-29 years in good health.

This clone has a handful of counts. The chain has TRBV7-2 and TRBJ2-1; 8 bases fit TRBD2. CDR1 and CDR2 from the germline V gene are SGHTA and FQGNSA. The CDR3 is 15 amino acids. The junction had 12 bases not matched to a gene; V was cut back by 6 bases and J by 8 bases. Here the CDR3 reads CASRKGGLVRDEQFF. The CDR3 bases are TGTGCCAGCAGAAAAGGGGGACTAGTTCGGGATGAGCAGTTCTTC.

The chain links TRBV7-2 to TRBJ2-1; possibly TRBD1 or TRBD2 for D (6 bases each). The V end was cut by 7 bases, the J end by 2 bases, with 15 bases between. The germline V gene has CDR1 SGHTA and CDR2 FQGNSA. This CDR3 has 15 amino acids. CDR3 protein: CASTSPGGAYNEQFF. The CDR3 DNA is TGTGCCAGCACCTCGCCCGGGGGCGCCTACAATGAGCAGTTCTTC.

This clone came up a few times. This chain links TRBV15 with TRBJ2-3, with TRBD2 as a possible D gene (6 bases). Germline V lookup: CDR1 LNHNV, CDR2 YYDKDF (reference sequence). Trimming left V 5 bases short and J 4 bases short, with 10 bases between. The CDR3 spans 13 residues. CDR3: CATSRGTADTQYF. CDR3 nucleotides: TGTGCCACCAGCCGGGGGACTGCAGATACGCAGTATTTT.

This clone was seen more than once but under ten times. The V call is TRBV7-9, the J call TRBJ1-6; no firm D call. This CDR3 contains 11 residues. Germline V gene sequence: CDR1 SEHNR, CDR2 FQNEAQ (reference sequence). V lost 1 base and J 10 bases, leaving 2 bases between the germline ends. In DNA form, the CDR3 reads TGTGCCAGCAGCTTAGAGTCACCCCTCCACTTT. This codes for CASSLESPLHF.

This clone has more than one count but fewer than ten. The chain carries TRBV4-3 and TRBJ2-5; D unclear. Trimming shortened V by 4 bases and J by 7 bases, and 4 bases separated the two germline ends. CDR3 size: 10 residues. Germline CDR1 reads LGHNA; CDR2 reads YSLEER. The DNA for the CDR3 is TGCGCCAGCAGCCTTTGGACCCAGTACTTC. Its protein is CASSLWTQYF.

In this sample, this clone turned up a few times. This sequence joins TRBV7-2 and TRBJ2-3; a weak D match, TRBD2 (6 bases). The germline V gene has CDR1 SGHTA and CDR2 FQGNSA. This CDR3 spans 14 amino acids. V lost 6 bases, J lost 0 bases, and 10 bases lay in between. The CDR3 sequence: CASRPGTSTDTQYF. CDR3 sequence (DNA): TGTGCCAGCAGGCCCGGGACTAGCACAGATACGCAGTATTTT.

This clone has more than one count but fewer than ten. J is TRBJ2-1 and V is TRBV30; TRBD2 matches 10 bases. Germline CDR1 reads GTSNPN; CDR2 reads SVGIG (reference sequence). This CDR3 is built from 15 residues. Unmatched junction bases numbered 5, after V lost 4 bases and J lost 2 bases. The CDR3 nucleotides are TGTGCCTGGACGTTTAGCGGGAGGCCCTACAATGAGCAGTTCTTC. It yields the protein CAWTFSGRPYNEQFF.

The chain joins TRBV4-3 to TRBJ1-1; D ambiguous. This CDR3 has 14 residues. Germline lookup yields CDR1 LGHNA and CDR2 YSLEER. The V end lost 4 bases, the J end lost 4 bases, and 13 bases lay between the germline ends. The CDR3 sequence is CASSLEGLSTEAFF. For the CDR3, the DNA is TGCGCCAGCAGCCTGGAAGGGTTATCCACTGAAGCTTTCTTT.

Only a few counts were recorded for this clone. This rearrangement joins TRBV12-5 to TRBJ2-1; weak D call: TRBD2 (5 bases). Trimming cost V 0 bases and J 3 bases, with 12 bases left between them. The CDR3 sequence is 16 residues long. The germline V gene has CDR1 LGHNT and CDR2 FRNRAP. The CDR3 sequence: CASGLVGGDYYNEQFF. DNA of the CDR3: TGTGCTAGTGGTTTGGTAGGAGGAGACTACTACAATGAGCAGTTCTTC.

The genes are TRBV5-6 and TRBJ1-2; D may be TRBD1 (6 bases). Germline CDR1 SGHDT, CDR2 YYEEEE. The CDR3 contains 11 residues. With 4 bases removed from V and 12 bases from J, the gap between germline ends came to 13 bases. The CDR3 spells CASSQNRVHTF. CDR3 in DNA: TGTGCCAGCAGCCAGAACAGGGTCCACACCTTC.

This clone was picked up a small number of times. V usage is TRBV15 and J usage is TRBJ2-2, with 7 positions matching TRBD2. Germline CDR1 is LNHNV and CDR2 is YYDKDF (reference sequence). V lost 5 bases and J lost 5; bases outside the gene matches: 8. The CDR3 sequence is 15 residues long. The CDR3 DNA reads TGTGCCACCAGCCCTGGGAGGGATTATACCGGGGAGCTGTTTTTT. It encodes CATSPGRDYTGELFF.

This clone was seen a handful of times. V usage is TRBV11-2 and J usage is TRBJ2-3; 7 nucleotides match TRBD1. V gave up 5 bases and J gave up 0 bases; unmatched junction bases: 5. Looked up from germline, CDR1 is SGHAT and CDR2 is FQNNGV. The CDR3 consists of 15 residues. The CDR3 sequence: CASSRRDSSTDTQYF. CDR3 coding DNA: TGTGCCAGCAGCCGCCGGGACAGTAGCACAGATACGCAGTATTTT.

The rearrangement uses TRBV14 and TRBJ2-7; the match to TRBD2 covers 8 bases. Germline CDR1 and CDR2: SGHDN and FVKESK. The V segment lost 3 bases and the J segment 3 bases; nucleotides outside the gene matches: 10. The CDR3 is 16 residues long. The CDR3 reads CASSHHTGLGLYEQYF. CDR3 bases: TGTGCCAGCAGCCATCACACGGGACTAGGGCTCTACGAGCAGTACTTC. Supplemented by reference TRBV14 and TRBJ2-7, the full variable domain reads EAGVTQFPSHSVIEKGQTVTLRCDPISGHDNLYWYRRVMGKEIKFLLHFVKESKQDESGMPNNRFLAERTGGTYSTLKVQPAELEDSGVYFCASSHHTGLGLYEQYFGPGTRLTVT.

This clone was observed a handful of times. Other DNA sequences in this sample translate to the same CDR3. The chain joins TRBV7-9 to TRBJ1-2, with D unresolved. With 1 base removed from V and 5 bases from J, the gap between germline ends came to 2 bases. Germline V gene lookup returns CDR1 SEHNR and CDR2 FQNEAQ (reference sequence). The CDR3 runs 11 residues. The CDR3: CASSLVYGYTF. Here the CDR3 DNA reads TGTGCCAGCAGCTTAGTATATGGCTACACCTTC.

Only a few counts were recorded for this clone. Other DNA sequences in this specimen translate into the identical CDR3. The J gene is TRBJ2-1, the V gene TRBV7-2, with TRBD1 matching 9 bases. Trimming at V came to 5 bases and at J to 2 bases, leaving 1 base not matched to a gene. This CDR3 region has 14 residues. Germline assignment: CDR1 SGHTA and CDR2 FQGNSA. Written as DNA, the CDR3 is TGTGCCAGCAGCCGGGACAGGGCCTACAATGAGCAGTTCTTC. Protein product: CASSRDRAYNEQFF.

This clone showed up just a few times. CDR3 amino acids: CASSEGSLRDSDQPQHF. The DNA of the CDR3 is TGTGCCAGCAGTGAAGGATCCCTTCGGGACAGCGATCAGCCCCAGCATTTT. The chain joins TRBV6-1 to TRBJ1-5; 7 bases line up with TRBD1. This CDR3 spans 17 amino acids. Germline V gene lookup returns CDR1 MNHNS and CDR2 SASEGT. V gave up 1 base and J gave up 5 bases; unmatched junction bases: 11.

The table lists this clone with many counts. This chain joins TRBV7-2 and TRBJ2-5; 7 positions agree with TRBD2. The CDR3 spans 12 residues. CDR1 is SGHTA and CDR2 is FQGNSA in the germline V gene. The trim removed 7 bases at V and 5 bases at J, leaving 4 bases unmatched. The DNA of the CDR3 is TGTGCCAGCAAGGAGGGAGGGGAGACCCAGTACTTC. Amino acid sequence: CASKEGGETQYF.

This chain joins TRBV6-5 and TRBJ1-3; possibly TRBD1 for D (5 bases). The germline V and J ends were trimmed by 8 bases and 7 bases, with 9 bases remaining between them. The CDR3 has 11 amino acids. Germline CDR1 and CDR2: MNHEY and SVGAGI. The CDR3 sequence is CASGRGNTIYF. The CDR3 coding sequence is TGTGCCAGCGGACGGGGGAACACCATATATTTT.

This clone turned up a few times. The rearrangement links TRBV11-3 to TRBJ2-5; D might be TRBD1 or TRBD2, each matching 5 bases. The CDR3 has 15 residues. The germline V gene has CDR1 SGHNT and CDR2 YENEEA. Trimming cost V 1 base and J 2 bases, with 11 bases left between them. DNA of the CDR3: TGTGCCAGCAGCTTAGGTTCCGGGGCACAAGAGACCCAGTACTTC. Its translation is CASSLGSGAQETQYF.

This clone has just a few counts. DNA for the CDR3: TGCAGCGTTGAATCGAAGGGGCGGTACAATGAGCAGTTCTTC. This encodes CSVESKGRYNEQFF. This sequence joins TRBV29-1 and TRBJ2-1, with D perhaps matching TRBD1 (5 bases). Between the trimmed V and J ends, which lost 2 bases and 4 bases, there was a span of 12 bases. The CDR3 sequence is 14 residues long. Germline CDR1 is SQVTM and CDR2 is ANQGSEA.

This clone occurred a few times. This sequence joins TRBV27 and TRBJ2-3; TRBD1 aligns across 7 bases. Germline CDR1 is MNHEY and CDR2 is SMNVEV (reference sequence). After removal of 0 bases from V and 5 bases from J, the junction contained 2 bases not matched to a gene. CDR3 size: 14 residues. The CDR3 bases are TGTGCCAGCAGTTTATCGCAGGGGGTAGATACGCAGTATTTT. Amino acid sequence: CASSLSQGVDTQYF.

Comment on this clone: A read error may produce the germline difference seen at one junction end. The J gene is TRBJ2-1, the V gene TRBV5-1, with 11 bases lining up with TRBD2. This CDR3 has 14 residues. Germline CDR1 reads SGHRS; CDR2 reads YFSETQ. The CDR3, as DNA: TGCGCCAGCAGCGGGACGACTAGCGGGGTTGCCTTGGTCTTC. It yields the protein CASSGTTSGVALVF. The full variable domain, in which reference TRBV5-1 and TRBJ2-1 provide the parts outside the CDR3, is KAGVTQTPRYLIKTRGQQVTLSCSPISGHRSVSWYQQTPGQGLQFLFEYFSETQRNKGNFPGRFSGRQFSNSRSEMNVSTLELGDSALYLCASSGTTSGVALVFGPGTRLTVL.

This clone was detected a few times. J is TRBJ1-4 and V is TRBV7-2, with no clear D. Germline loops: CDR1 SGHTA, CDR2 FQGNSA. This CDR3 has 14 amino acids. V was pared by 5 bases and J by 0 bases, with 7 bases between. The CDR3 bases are TGTGCCAGCAGCAAGGCCTCAACTAATGAAAAACTGTTTTTT. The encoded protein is CASSKASTNEKLFF.

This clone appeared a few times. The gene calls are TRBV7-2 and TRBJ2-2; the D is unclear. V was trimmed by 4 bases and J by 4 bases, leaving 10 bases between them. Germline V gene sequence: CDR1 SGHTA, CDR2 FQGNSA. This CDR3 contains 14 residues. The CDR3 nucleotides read TGTGCCAGCAGCTCGATCAACGCCACCGGGGAGCTGTTTTTT. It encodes CASSSINATGELFF.

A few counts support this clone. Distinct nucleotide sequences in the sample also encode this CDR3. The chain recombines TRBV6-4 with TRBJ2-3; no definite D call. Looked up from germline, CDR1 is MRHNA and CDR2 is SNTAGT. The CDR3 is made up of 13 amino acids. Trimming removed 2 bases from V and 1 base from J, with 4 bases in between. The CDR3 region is CASSDQRTDTQYF. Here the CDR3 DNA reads TGTGCCAGCAGTGACCAACGCACAGATACGCAGTATTTT.

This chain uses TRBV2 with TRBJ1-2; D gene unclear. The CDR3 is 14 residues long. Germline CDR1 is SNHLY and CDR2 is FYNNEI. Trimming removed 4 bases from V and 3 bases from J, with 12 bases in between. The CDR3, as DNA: TGTGCCAGCAGTGGAGATAGAAGCTACTATGGCTACACCTTC. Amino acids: CASSGDRSYYGYTF.

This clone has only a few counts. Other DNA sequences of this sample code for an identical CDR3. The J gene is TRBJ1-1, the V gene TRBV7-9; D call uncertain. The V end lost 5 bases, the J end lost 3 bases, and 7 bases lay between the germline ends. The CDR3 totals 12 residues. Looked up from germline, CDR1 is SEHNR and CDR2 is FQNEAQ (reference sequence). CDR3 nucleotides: TGTGCCAGCAGCCAAACCGACACTGAAGCTTTCTTT. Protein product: CASSQTDTEAFF.

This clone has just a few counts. As DNA, the CDR3 is TGTGCCAGCAGCCCATACCCCCCGATAAACATTCAGTACTTC. Translated: CASSPYPPINIQYF. This chain joins TRBV28 and TRBJ2-4; D not resolved. Trimming removed 6 bases from V and 6 bases from J, with 15 bases in between. CDR3 size: 14 residues. CDR1 MDHEN and CDR2 SYDVKM come from the germline V gene.

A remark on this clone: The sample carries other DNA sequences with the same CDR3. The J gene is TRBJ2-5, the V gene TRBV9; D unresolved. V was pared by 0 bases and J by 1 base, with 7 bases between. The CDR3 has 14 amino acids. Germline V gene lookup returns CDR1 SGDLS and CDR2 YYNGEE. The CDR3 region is CASSVGGVQETQYF. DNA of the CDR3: TGTGCCAGCAGCGTAGGCGGAGTCCAAGAGACCCAGTACTTC. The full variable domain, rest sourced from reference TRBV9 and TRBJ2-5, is DSGVTQTPKHLITATGQRVTLRCSPRSGDLSVYWYQQSLDQGLQFLIQYYNGEERAKGNILERFSAQQFPDLHSELNLSSLELGDSALYFCASSVGGVQETQYFGPGTRLLVL.

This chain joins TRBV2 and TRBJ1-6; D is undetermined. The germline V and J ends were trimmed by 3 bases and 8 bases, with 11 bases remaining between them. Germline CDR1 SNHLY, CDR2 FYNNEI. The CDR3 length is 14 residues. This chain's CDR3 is CASSDKALDSPLHF. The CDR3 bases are TGTGCCAGCAGTGATAAGGCACTGGATTCACCCCTCCACTTT. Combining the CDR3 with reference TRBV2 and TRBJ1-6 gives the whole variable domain EPEVTQTPSHQVTQMGQEVILRCVPISNHLYFYWYRQILGQKVEFLVSFYNNEISEKSEIFDDQFSVERPDGSNFTLKIRSTKLEDSAMYFCASSDKALDSPLHFGNGTRLTVT.

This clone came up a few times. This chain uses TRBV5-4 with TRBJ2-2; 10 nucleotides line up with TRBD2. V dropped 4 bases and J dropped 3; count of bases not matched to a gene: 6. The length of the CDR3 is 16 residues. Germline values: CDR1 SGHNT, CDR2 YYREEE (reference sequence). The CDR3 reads CASSGGTSVDTGELFF. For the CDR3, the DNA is TGTGCCAGCAGCGGCGGGACTAGCGTCGACACCGGGGAGCTGTTTTTT.